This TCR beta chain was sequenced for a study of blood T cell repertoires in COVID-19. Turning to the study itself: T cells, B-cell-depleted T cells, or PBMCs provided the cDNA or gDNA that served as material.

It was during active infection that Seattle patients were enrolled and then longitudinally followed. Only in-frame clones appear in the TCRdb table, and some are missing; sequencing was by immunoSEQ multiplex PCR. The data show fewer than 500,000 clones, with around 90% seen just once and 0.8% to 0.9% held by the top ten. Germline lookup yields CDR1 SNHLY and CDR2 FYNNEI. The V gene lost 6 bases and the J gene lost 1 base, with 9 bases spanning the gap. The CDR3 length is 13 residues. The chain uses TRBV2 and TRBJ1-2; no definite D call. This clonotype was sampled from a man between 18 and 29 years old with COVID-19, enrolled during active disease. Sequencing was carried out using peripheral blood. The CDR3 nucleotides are TGTGCCAGCAGATACGAGGTTAACTATGGCTACACCTTC. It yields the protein CASRYEVNYGYTF.